This T cell receptor (beta chain) was documented in a study of human T cells and chemical hapten exposure. Study information: Patients, mostly women, had alopecia areata, alopecia totalis or alopecia universalis.

Notes on this clonotype: No antigen is known for it.

General study findings and limits: Expanded TCR sets contained significantly more large CDR3 similarity clusters than controls. Alopecia affecting every donor means their immune response may not match healthy people's.

MiXCR, applied by TCRdb to the RACE reads, yields one record per CDR3 protein. The table records some 110,000 distinct CDR3 sequences, less than 45% of them present only once. Time point: patch test 3, about 24 weeks after DPC sensitization. As for treatment: therapeutic diphenylcyclopropenone sensitization with weekly scalp DPC. Drawing of blood took place ahead of applying each patch test. Germline CDR1 is SGHDN and CDR2 is FVKESK. Trimming took 0 bases from V and 1 from J, leaving 14 bases between them. CDR3 length equals 17 residues. The sequences come from whole blood, collected in connection with sensitization to the hapten diphenylcyclopropenone (DPC). This rearrangement joins TRBV14 to TRBJ2-3; TRBD1 is a possible D gene (5 bases). The clonotype comes from a man in his forties or fifties with alopecia areata. Some clones in this sample may be carry-over from other donors' samples. CDR3 region: CASSQDLGAERTDTQYF. The CDR3 bases are TGTGCCAGCAGCCAAGATCTTGGGGCGGAGCGCACAGATACGCAGTATTTT.